This is a list of T cell receptor beta chains from one sample in a study of blood T cell repertoires in COVID-19. Only in-frame clones appear in the TCRdb table, and some are missing; sequencing was by immunoSEQ multiplex PCR. The top ten clones hold roughly 15% of a sample with 25,000 to 30,000 clones, approximately 77% of them seen once. Specimen: peripheral blood. The receptors shown here come from a man aged 80 or over with active or convalescent COVID-19. Each CDR3 is given with its conserved first and last residue. Rows give clone size only sometimes, using once, few, many, or a class for an expanded clone.

V,J,size,length,CDR3
TRBV2,TRBJ2-7,.,12,CASRGRAYEQYF
TRBV6-1,TRBJ2-3,few,17,CASSGRRSGGATDTQYF
TRBV7-9,TRBJ2-3,.,15,CASSLEYGGLDTQYF
TRBV3-1/TRBV3-2,TRBJ2-3,.,15,CASSPRGAPTDTQYF
TRBV19,TRBJ1-5,once,16,CASRRETGGSNQPQHF
TRBV29-1,TRBJ2-5,.,11,CSVQLRETQYF
TRBV6-5,TRBJ2-5,.,15,CASSYSGGTEETQYF
TRBV27,TRBJ2-5,hyperexpanded,15,CASSLTSASWETQYF
TRBV2,TRBJ1-2,.,13,CASSYREKYGYTF
TRBV28,TRBJ2-3,.,13,CASNRQTTDTQYF
TRBV5-8,TRBJ1-5,.,15,CASSLEAGPNQPQHF
TRBV6-2/TRBV6-3,TRBJ1-5,.,15,CASSYHGTGNQPQHF
TRBV27,TRBJ1-5,once,14,CASRVQGSNQPQHF
TRBV5-1,TRBJ2-7,.,13,CASSSQGAYEQYF
TRBV20-1,TRBJ1-1,.,11,CSASVNTEAFF
TRBV16,TRBJ1-2,.,16,CASSLLPGTGRDGYTF
TRBV18,TRBJ2-5,.,14,CASSPQGIQETQYF
TRBV21-1,TRBJ1-1,.,17,CASSKKRQGGVGTEAFF
TRBV27,TRBJ2-7,.,14,CASSPRVGPYEQYF
TRBV10-3,TRBJ1-3,.,18,CAIRPDRGLTNSGNTIYF
TRBV11-2,TRBJ1-3,.,14,CASSLQGSGNTIYF
TRBV18,TRBJ2-1,.,15,CASSPPGLANNEQFF
TRBV28,TRBJ1-2,.,13,CASSSGLSYGYTF
TRBV27,TRBJ1-4,.,17,CASTFTGGAGQNEKLFF
TRBV19,TRBJ1-1,.,14,CASTLIQGRTEAFF
TRBV9,TRBJ2-7,medium-sized,13,CASSVGDSYEQYF
TRBV5-1,TRBJ2-1,.,16,CASRHSGAVPYNEQFF
TRBV24-1,TRBJ2-2,.,16,CATSDTTGENAGELFF
TRBV6-6,TRBJ2-2,.,15,CASSGLAGGTGELFF
TRBV6-5,TRBJ2-3,.,14,CASGSGIATDTQYF
TRBV14,TRBJ2-1,.,12,CASSQVGLQQFF
TRBV10-3,TRBJ1-3,.,15,CAINSGGASGNTIYF
TRBV28,TRBJ1-5,.,14,CASSAPGQYQPQHF
TRBV15,TRBJ2-2,.,16,CATSSRLAGDLGELFF
TRBV7-2,TRBJ2-1,.,15,CASSQGHQNYNEQFF
TRBV7-2,TRBJ2-7,.,14,CASSLTGGADEQYF
TRBV28,TRBJ1-3,.,15,CASTPGSHSGNTIYF
TRBV27,TRBJ1-4,few,15,CASSTTGGTNEKLFF
TRBV6-4,TRBJ2-3,.,13,CASSVRRTDTQYF
TRBV11-2,TRBJ2-3,.,17,CASSLGPTGRSADTQYF
TRBV18,TRBJ2-1,.,13,CASSQGLYNEQFF
TRBV9,TRBJ1-1,.,15,CASREADSAYTEAFF
TRBV28,TRBJ2-7,.,16,CASSLWGTSGRYEQYF
TRBV7-8,TRBJ2-7,.,14,CASSITGYPYEQYF
TRBV20-1,TRBJ2-7,.,11,CSASFSYEQYF
TRBV18,TRBJ2-1,.,16,CASSPRTSGEYNEQFF
TRBV7-8,TRBJ1-3,.,15,CASSPTTVSGNTIYF
TRBV6-5,TRBJ2-2,.,14,CASKMTGGPGELFF
TRBV18,TRBJ2-1,.,17,CASSGTTGFSSYNEQFF
TRBV5-1,TRBJ2-1,.,12,CASSLEGVEQFF